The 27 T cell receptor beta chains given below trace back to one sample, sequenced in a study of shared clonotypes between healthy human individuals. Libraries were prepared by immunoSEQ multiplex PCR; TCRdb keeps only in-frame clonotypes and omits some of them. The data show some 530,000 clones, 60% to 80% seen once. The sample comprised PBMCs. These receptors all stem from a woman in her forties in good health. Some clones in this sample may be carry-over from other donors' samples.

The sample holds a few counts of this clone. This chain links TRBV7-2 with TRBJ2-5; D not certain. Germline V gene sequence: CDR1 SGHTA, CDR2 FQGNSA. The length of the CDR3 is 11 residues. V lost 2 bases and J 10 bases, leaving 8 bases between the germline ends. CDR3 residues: CASSLSSDQYF. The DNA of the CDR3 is TGTGCCAGCAGCTTATCTTCTGACCAGTACTTC.

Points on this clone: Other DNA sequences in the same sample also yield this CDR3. The CDR3: CSVETGGDEKLFF. CDR3 DNA sequence: TGCAGCGTTGAAACGGGTGGAGATGAAAAACTGTTTTTT. The rearrangement joins TRBV29-1 to TRBJ1-4; D is unresolved. Trimming shortened V by 2 bases and J by 6 bases, and 10 bases separated the two germline ends. The CDR3 extends over 13 amino acids. Germline CDR1 SQVTM, CDR2 ANQGSEA.

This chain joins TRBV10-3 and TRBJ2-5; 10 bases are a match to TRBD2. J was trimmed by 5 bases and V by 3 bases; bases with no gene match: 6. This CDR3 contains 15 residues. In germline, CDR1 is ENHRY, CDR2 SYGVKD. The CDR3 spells CAISDPGTSDETQYF. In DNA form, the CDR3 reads TGTGCCATCAGTGACCCCGGGACTAGCGACGAGACCCAGTACTTC.

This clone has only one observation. The CDR3 sequence: CASSIDIPYEQYF. CDR3 DNA: TGTGCCAGTAGTATAGATATTCCTTACGAGCAGTACTTC. V and J are TRBV19 and TRBJ2-7; no reliable D call. Per the germline V gene, CDR1 is LNHDA and CDR2 is SQIVND (reference sequence). The V end was cut by 0 bases, the J end by 4 bases, with 7 bases between. The CDR3 sequence is 13 residues long.

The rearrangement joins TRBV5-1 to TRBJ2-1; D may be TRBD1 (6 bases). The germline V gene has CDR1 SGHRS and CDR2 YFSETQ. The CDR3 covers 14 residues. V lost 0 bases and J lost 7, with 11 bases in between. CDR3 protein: CASSLGVDRNEQFF. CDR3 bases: TGCGCCAGCAGCTTGGGGGTGGACAGAAATGAGCAGTTCTTC.

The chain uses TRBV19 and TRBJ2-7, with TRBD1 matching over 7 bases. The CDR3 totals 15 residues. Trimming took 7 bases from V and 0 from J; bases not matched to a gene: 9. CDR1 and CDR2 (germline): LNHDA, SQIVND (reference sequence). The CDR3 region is CASTSGTVSSYEQYF. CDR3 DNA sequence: TGTGCCAGTACTTCCGGGACAGTGAGCTCCTACGAGCAGTACTTC.

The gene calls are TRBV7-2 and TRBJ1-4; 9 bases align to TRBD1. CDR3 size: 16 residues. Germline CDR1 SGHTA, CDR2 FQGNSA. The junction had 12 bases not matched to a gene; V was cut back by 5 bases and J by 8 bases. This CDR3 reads CASSTYRDRDFEKLFF. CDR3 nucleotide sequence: TGTGCCAGCAGCACATACCGGGACAGGGATTTCGAAAAACTGTTTTTT.

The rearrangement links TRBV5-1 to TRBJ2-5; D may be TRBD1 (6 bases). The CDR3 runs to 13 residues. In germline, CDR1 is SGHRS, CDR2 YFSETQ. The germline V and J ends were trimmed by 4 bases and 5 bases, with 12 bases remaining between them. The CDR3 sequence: CASSPWGRETQYF. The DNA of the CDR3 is TGCGCCAGCAGCCCATGGGGGCGGGAGACCCAGTACTTC.

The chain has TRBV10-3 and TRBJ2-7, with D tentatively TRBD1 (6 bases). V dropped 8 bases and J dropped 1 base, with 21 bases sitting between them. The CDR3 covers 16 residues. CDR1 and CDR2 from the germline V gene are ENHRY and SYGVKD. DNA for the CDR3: TGTGCCATCTCCCTAATAAGACAGGACTTTTCCTACGAGCAGTACTTC. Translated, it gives CAISLIRQDFSYEQYF.

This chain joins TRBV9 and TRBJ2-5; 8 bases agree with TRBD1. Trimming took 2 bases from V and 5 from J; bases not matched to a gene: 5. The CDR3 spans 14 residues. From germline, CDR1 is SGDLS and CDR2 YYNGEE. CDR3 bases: TGTGCCAGCAGCGTCGCAGGGGGCTGGGAGACCCAGTACTTC. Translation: CASSVAGGWETQYF.

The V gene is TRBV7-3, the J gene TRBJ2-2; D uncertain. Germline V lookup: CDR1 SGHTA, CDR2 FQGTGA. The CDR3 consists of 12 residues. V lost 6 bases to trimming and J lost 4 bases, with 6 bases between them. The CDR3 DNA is TGTGCCAGCAGTACAGCCACCGGGGAGCTGTTTTTT. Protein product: CASSTATGELFF.

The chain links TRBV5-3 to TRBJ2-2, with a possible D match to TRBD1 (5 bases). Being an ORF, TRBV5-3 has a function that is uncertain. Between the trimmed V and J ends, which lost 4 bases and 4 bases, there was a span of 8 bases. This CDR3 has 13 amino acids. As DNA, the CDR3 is TGTGCCAGAAGCCTGCAGGGCACCGGGGAGCTGTTTTTT. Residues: CARSLQGTGELFF.

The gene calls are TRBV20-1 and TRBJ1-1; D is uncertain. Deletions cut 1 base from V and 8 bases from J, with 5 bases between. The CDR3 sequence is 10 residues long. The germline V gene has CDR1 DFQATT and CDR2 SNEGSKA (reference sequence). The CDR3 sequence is CSARGSEAFF. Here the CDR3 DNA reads TGCAGTGCTAGAGGGTCAGAAGCTTTCTTT.

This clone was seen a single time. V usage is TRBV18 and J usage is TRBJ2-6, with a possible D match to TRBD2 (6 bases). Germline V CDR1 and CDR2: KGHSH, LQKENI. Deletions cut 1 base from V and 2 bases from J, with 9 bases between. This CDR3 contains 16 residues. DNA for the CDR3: TGTGCCAGCTCACCACTATCGGGGGCTGGGGCCAACGTCCTGACTTTC. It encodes CASSPLSGAGANVLTF.

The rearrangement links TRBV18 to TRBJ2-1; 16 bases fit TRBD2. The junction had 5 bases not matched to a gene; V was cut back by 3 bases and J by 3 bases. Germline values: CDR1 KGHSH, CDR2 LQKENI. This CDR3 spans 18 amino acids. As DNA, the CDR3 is TGTGCCAGCTCACCGGGACTAGCGGGAGGGCCGGGCTACAATGAGCAGTTCTTC. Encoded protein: CASSPGLAGGPGYNEQFF.

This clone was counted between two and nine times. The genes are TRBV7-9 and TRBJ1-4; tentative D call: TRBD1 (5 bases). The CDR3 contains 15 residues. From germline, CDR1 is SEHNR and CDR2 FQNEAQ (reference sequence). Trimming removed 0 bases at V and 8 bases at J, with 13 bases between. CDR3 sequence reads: CASSLAGVKGEKLFF. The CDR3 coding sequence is TGTGCCAGCAGCTTAGCGGGGGTTAAGGGGGAAAAACTGTTTTTT.

The CDR3: CASSFARETQYF. DNA of the CDR3: TGTGCCAGCAGTTTTGCGCGGGAGACCCAGTACTTC. The chain joins TRBV27 to TRBJ2-5; D is ambiguous. The CDR3 spans 12 residues. Germline CDR1 and CDR2: MNHEY and SMNVEV (reference sequence). V gave up 3 bases and J gave up 5 bases, with 7 bases separating them.

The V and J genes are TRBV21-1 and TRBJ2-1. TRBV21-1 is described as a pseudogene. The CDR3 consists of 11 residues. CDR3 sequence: CASNIVGEQFF. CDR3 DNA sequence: TGTGCCAGCAACATAGTAGGTGAGCAGTTCTTC.

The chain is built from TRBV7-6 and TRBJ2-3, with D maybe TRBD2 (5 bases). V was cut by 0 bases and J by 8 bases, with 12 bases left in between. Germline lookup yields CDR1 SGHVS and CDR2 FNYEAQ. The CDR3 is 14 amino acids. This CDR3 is CASSLAGDHVTQYF. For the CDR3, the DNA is TGTGCCAGCAGCTTAGCGGGAGACCACGTTACGCAGTATTTT.

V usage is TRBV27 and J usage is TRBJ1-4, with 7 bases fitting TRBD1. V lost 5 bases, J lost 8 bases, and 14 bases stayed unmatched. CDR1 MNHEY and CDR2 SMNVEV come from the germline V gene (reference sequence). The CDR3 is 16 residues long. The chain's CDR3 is CASSPYARQGGEKLFF. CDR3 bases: TGTGCCAGCAGTCCGTACGCCCGACAGGGCGGCGAAAAACTGTTTTTT.

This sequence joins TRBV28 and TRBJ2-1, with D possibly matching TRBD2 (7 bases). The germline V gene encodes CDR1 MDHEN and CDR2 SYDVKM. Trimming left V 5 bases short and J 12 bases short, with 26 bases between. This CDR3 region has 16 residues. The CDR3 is CASSLTGGPQGFGQFF. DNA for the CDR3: TGTGCCAGCAGTCTCACGGGAGGCCCCCAGGGGTTCGGGCAGTTCTTC.

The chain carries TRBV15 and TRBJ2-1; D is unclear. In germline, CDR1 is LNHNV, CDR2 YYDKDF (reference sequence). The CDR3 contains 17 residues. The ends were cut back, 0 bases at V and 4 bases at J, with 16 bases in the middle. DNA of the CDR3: TGTGCCACCAGCAGAGATCCCCCGGCTAGTATGTACAATGAGCAGTTCTTC. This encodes CATSRDPPASMYNEQFF.

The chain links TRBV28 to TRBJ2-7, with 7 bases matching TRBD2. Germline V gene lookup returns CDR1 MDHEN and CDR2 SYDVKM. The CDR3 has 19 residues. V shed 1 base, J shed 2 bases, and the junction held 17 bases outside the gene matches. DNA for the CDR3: TGTGCCAGCAGTTTATTTGGCAGGGTTGGCACTAGCGAACCCTACGAGCAGTACTTC. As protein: CASSLFGRVGTSEPYEQYF.

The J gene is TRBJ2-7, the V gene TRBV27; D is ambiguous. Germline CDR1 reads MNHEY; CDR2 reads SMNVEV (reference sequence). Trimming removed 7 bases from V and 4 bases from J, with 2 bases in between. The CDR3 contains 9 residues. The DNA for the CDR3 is TGTGCCAGCACGTACGAGCAGTACTTC. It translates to CASTYEQYF.

The CDR3 reads CASSTDYNSPLHF. The CDR3 nucleotides read TGTGCCAGCAGCACAGACTATAATTCACCCCTCCACTTT. V gene TRBV2 combines with J gene TRBJ1-6; D is undetermined. V dropped 6 bases and J dropped 3 bases, with 6 bases sitting between them. This CDR3 contains 13 residues. Germline assignment: CDR1 SNHLY and CDR2 FYNNEI.

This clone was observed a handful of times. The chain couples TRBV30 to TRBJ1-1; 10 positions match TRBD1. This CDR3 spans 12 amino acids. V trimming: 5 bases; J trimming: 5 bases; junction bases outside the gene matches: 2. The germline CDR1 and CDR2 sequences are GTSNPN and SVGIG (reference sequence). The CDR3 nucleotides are TGTGCCTGGGGACAGGGGGATACTGAAGCTTTCTTT. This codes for CAWGQGDTEAFF.

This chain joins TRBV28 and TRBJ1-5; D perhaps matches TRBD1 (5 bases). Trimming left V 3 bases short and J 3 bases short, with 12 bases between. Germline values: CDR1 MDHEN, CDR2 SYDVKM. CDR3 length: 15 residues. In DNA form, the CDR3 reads TGTGCCAGCAGTTTGTTCACAGGTTACAATCAGCCCCAGCATTTT. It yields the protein CASSLFTGYNQPQHF.